The subject of this entry is one T cell receptor (beta chain). What it binds is not known. This sample stems from a study of cytomegalovirus exposure and HLA in healthy donors. Study summary: The roughly 110 validation repertoires were produced on the same platform as the 650 or so repertoires of the first cohort. This was reported in a later analysis.

V was clipped by 6 bases and J by 1 base, with 7 bases between them. Germline V gene data show CDR1 as MNHNS and CDR2 as SASEGT. CDR3 size: 13 residues. Sequencing used immunoSEQ multiplex PCR; TCRdb keeps in-frame clones, though not all of them. The sample has some 90,000 clones; 96% are singletons. Whole-study findings and limits: The investigators catalogued 150 to 200 TCR beta chains as cytomegalovirus-associated. Subsequent analysis revealed that first-cohort TCR clusters tended to co-occur in the 90 to 150 validation repertoires.

The source material was PBMCs. The rearrangement uses TRBV6-1 and TRBJ1-5, with D possibly being TRBD1 (5 bases). The sequence was obtained from a man aged 18 to 30 in good health and CMV-seronegative. CDR3 nucleotides: TGTGCCAGCAGCGACAGAAGCAATCAGCCCCAGCATTTT. It translates to CASSDRSNQPQHF.